Each of the 23 T cell receptor beta chains below was sequenced from the same sample in a study of Graves' ophthalmopathy and Graves' hyperthyroidism. The authors amplified TCR beta CDR3 regions from RNA transcripts. An initial RT-PCR round employing HTBI primers preceded a second-round multiplex PCR. One entry per CDR3 protein results from TCRdb running MiXCR on the multiplex PCR reads. The table includes approximately 700,000 distinct CDR3 sequences, 35% to 50% detected once. The source material was peripheral blood. The receptors originated from an adult man with Graves' ophthalmopathy.

This clonotype was seen repeatedly, ten times or more. V and J are TRBV11-2 and TRBJ1-6; the D is unclear. The CDR3 runs to 16 residues. In germline, CDR1 is SGHAT, CDR2 FQNNGV. With 6 bases removed from V and 9 bases from J, the gap between germline ends came to 21 bases. CDR3 sequence: CASRGTEASLSSPLHF. The CDR3 nucleotides are TGTGCCAGCAGGGGAACAGAGGCCTCGTTGAGTTCACCCCTCCACTTT.

This chain's CDR3 is CASSGYRNDSPLHF. The CDR3 nucleotides are TGCGCCAGCAGCGGGTACAGAAACGATTCACCCCTCCACTTT. The genes are TRBV5-1 and TRBJ1-6; D not certain. Germline CDR1 SGHRS, CDR2 YFSETQ. CDR3 size: 14 residues. V dropped 4 bases and J dropped 8 bases, with 13 bases sitting between them. Based on the CDR3 plus reference TRBV5-1 and TRBJ1-6, the full variable domain is KAGVTQTPRYLIKTRGQQVTLSCSPISGHRSVSWYQQTPGQGLQFLFEYFSETQRNKGNFPGRFSGRQFSNSRSEMNVSTLELGDSALYLCASSGYRNDSPLHFGNGTRLTVT.

This clonotype was detected ten times or more. The chain is built from TRBV15 and TRBJ2-7; 10 bases align to TRBD2. The CDR3 extends over 14 amino acids. The J segment lost 9 bases and the V segment lost 8 bases, leaving 13 bases of the junction unmatched. Germline CDR1 LNHNV, CDR2 YYDKDF (reference sequence). The CDR3 sequence: CATRQSGGEMGQYF. The CDR3, as DNA: TGTGCCACCCGTCAGAGCGGGGGGGAAATGGGGCAGTACTTC.

The genes are TRBV10-3 and TRBJ1-2; no clear D gene. This CDR3 region has 13 residues. V lost 5 bases and J 6 bases, leaving 13 bases between the germline ends. Germline V lookup: CDR1 ENHRY, CDR2 SYGVKD. This chain's CDR3 is CAISSPGLDGYTF. CDR3 bases: TGTGCCATCAGTTCGCCGGGGTTAGATGGCTACACCTTC.

This clonotype has a handful of counts. The chain joins TRBV20-1 to TRBJ2-5, with 14 nucleotides matching TRBD2. The CDR3 sequence is 17 residues long. Germline CDR1 and CDR2: DFQATT and SNEGSKA (reference sequence). V gave up 6 bases and J gave up 2 bases; unmatched junction bases: 11. CDR3 loop: CSAGGLAGVPWQETQYF. The CDR3 coding sequence is TGCAGTGCAGGGGGACTAGCGGGGGTACCGTGGCAAGAGACCCAGTACTTC.

This clonotype has only one observation. A much larger clone is a single base away; this may be a read error. In this CDR3 the conserved last residue, phenylalanine or tryptophan, is missing, so a read error is likely. This chain joins TRBV7-2 and TRBJ1-1; 8 nucleotides align to TRBD1. Trimming at V came to 3 bases and at J to 2 bases, leaving 5 bases not matched to a gene. Germline CDR1 is SGHTA and CDR2 is FQGNSA. This CDR3 has 15 residues. This chain's CDR3 is CASSFQGATNTEAFL. Here the CDR3 DNA reads TGTGCCAGCAGCTTTCAGGGGGCGACTAACACTGAAGCTTTCCTT.

The chain couples TRBV30 to TRBJ1-1; 8 bases agree with TRBD1. Germline trimming cut 3 bases from V and 10 bases from J; bases unmatched to any gene: 7. CDR1 and CDR2 (germline): GTSNPN, SVGIG (reference sequence). The CDR3 contains 12 residues. The CDR3 region is CAWRDRAGSAFF. The CDR3 DNA follows: TGTGCCTGGAGGGACAGGGCGGGTTCAGCTTTCTTT.

The chain is built from TRBV9 and TRBJ1-4; possibly TRBD1 for D (5 bases). This CDR3 is built from 12 residues. Germline V gene data show CDR1 as SGDLS and CDR2 as YYNGEE. V dropped 6 bases and J dropped 8 bases, with 11 bases sitting between them. This CDR3 reads CASTWRGEKLFF. CDR3 nucleotide sequence: TGTGCCAGCACCTGGAGGGGAGAAAAACTGTTTTTT.

This clonotype was counted only a few times. The J gene is TRBJ1-2, the V gene TRBV29-1, with a possible D match to TRBD1 (6 bases). Trimming stripped 4 bases from V and 2 bases from J, with 11 bases between. The CDR3 has 13 residues. Germline CDR1 and CDR2: SQVTM and ANQGSEA. Here the CDR3 DNA reads TGCAGCGTTGCGGGGCAGGGGAACTATGGCTACACCTTC. It translates to CSVAGQGNYGYTF. Full variable domain (remainder filled in from reference TRBV29-1 and TRBJ1-2): SAVISQKPSRDICQRGTSLTIQCQVDSQVTMMFWYRQQPGQSLTLIATANQGSEATYESGFVIDKFPISRPNLTFSTLTVSNMSPEDSSIYLCSVAGQGNYGYTFGSGTRLTVV.

The rearrangement joins TRBV7-6 to TRBJ2-7, with 9 bases lining up with TRBD2. J was trimmed by 4 bases and V by 5 bases; bases with no gene match: 9. Germline V gene sequence: CDR1 SGHVS, CDR2 FNYEAQ. The CDR3 extends over 15 amino acids. The chain's CDR3 is CASSPLSGGPYEQYF. The DNA for the CDR3 is TGTGCCAGCAGCCCCCTAAGCGGGGGGCCGTACGAGCAGTACTTC.

This chain joins TRBV2 and TRBJ2-3; D is ambiguous. Germline V CDR1 and CDR2: SNHLY, FYNNEI. V was trimmed by 3 bases and J by 0 bases, leaving 7 bases between them. The CDR3 totals 14 residues. CDR3 DNA sequence: TGTGCCAGCAGTGAGCAGTCCAGCACAGATACGCAGTATTTT. Protein product: CASSEQSSTDTQYF.

Many counts were recorded for this clonotype. The rearrangement links TRBV20-1 to TRBJ2-5; 7 positions match TRBD1. With 6 bases clipped from V and 5 bases from J, the junction kept 6 bases outside the gene matches. The CDR3 contains 12 residues. CDR1 and CDR2 from the germline V gene are DFQATT and SNEGSKA (reference sequence). The CDR3 DNA sequence: TGCAGTGCAACCACAGGGGAGGAGACCCAGTACTTC. Translated, it gives CSATTGEETQYF.

This clonotype was observed at least ten times. The gene calls are TRBV19 and TRBJ1-1; D possibly corresponds to TRBD1 (5 bases). This CDR3 is built from 14 residues. Between the trimmed V and J ends, which lost 3 bases and 6 bases, there was a span of 14 bases. Germline V gives CDR1 LNHDA, CDR2 SQIVND (reference sequence). CDR3 protein: CASSMKTGGAEAFF. The CDR3 nucleotides read TGTGCCAGTAGTATGAAAACAGGAGGAGCTGAAGCTTTCTTT.

The chain joins TRBV10-2 to TRBJ1-5; D is possibly TRBD1 (5 bases). The CDR3 covers 14 residues. Germline V gives CDR1 WSHSY, CDR2 SAAADI. Trimming cost V 5 bases and J 11 bases, with 19 bases left between them. Here the CDR3 DNA reads TGCGCCAGCAGTTCCGGGACTAGTGCGGAGACCCAGCATTTT. The encoded protein is CASSSGTSAETQHF.

This clonotype appeared many times. This chain connects TRBV24-1 to TRBJ2-7; 10 bases agree with TRBD1. This CDR3 is built from 14 residues. Per germline, CDR1 KGHDR and CDR2 SFDVKD. V was clipped by 3 bases and J by 6 bases; unmatched bases: 4. CDR3 amino acids: CATSDADRGSEQYF. The CDR3 DNA sequence: TGTGCCACCAGTGATGCGGACAGGGGGAGCGAGCAGTACTTC.

This clonotype came up many times. The chain uses TRBV2 and TRBJ2-5; TRBD2 might be the D (6 bases). Deletions cut 3 bases from V and 5 bases from J, with 13 bases between. From germline, CDR1 is SNHLY and CDR2 FYNNEI. This CDR3 comprises 14 residues. CDR3 sequence: CASSEGLARETQYF. CDR3 coding DNA: TGTGCCAGCAGTGAGGGACTGGCACGGGAGACCCAGTACTTC.

As concerns this clonotype: A much larger clone lies a single base off, so this may be a read error. The chain joins TRBV12-3 or TRBV12-4 to TRBJ2-7, with D maybe TRBD2 (5 bases). The CDR3 is made up of 13 amino acids. V lost 3 bases and J lost 7, with 13 bases in between. The CDR3 region is CASSFGGEREQYF. In DNA form, the CDR3 reads TGTGCCAGCAGTTTTGGAGGAGAGCGGGAGCAGTACTTC.

This clonotype was detected ten times or more. V and J are TRBV24-1 and TRBJ2-5; TRBD1 agrees at 7 bases. CDR1 is KGHDR and CDR2 is SFDVKD in the germline V gene. With 2 bases clipped from V and 2 bases from J, the junction kept 7 bases outside the gene matches. CDR3 length equals 16 residues. CDR3 DNA sequence: TGTGCCACCAGTGATTGGGACAGAGCGATACAAGAGACCCAGTACTTC. This encodes CATSDWDRAIQETQYF.

In this sample, this clonotype turned up a few times. The chain joins TRBV5-6 to TRBJ2-7; D is uncertain. Trimming stripped 1 base from V and 5 bases from J, with 13 bases between. CDR3 length: 14 amino acids. Germline V gene sequence: CDR1 SGHDT, CDR2 YYEEEE. The CDR3 is CASSLWLIPHEQYF. For the CDR3, the DNA is TGTGCCAGCAGCTTGTGGCTTATCCCTCACGAGCAGTACTTC.

This clonotype was detected many times. This rearrangement joins TRBV20-1 to TRBJ2-5; D ambiguous. The ends were cut back, 0 bases at V and 1 base at J, with 9 bases in the middle. From germline, CDR1 is DFQATT and CDR2 SNEGSKA (reference sequence). The CDR3 runs 14 residues. The CDR3 DNA sequence: TGCAGTGCTAGAGATGCCGCCCCCCAAGAGACCCAGTACTTC. This codes for CSARDAAPQETQYF.

This clonotype was counted at least ten times. The chain uses TRBV24-1 and TRBJ2-5; unclear D gene. The length of the CDR3 is 11 residues. Trimming took off 5 bases at V and 7 bases at J, with 7 bases between the two ends. Germline CDR1 KGHDR, CDR2 SFDVKD. The CDR3 DNA follows: TGTGCCACCAGTGGGATGGGGACCCAGTACTTC. This codes for CATSGMGTQYF.

Many counts were recorded for this clonotype. The chain combines TRBV7-8 with TRBJ1-5; D remains ambiguous. The CDR3 runs to 14 residues. Germline CDR1 is SGHVS and CDR2 is FQNEAQ. Trimming pared 5 bases from V and 0 bases from J, leaving 8 bases between. CDR3 region: CASSVGTSNQPQHF. CDR3 nucleotide sequence: TGTGCCAGCAGCGTGGGTACTAGCAATCAGCCCCAGCATTTT. Supplemented by reference TRBV7-8 and TRBJ1-5, the full variable domain reads GAGVSQSPRYKVAKRGQDVALRCDPISGHVSLFWYQQALGQGPEFLTYFQNEAQLDKSGLPSDRFFAERPEGSVSTLKIQRTQQEDSAVYLCASSVGTSNQPQHFGDGTRLSIL.

This clonotype appeared many times. DNA for the CDR3: TGTGCCAGCAGCGGGGGGGGACAGAACACTGAAGCTTTCTTT. Its translation: CASSGGGQNTEAFF. The chain has TRBV9 and TRBJ1-1, with D tentatively TRBD1 (6 bases). V was cut by 3 bases and J by 1 base, with 10 bases left in between. The CDR3 consists of 14 residues. Germline CDR1 and CDR2: SGDLS and YYNGEE.